The present T cell receptor beta chain was sequenced within a study of T cells in Graves' hyperthyroidism and ophthalmopathy. General study findings and limits: Blood shared most expanded thyroid clonotypes above 0.001.

After removal of 6 bases from V and 5 bases from J, the junction contained 10 bases not matched to a gene. Germline-derived CDR1 and CDR2 are DFQATT and SNEGSKA (reference sequence). CDR3 length: 14 residues. RNA transcripts gave rise to amplified TCR beta CDR3 regions. Initially, a first-round RT-PCR of the TCR CDR3 employed the HTBI primer set. TCRdb analysed the multiplex PCR reads with MiXCR anew, one entry per CDR3 protein. The sample consists of approximately 400,000 distinct CDR3 sequences, 13% to 15% of them appearing once. Patients showing uncontrolled infection, other autoimmune disease, pregnancy or lactation were ineligible. Diagnosing involved the use of clinical symptoms, serum thyroxine and TRAb, thyroid ultrasound and orbital computed tomography. As regards this clonotype: Antigen specificity is unknown.

The sequencing input was blood. This TCR was sampled from a woman under 40 with Graves' ophthalmopathy. The chain employs TRBV20-1 and TRBJ2-1; 7 bases are shared with TRBD2. In DNA, the CDR3 is TGCAGTGCCGGAGGCGGGGGTGCCGACAATGAGCAGTTCTTC. As protein: CSAGGGGADNEQFF.